This T cell receptor (beta chain) was observed in a study of T-cell reconstitution after alpha-beta-depleted transplantation in children. Regarding the study as a whole: The origin of alpha-beta T cells about two months after transplant was reportedly several hundred expanded graft clones. Surviving recipient cells, namely T cells and thymic progenitors, were the source of high day-60 TCRbeta diversity in some patients.

Unique molecular identifiers tagged the TCRbeta library. TCRdb reprocessed the PCR reads via MiXCR and lists one record per CDR3 protein. The data show some 29,000 distinct CDR3 sequences, with 6.3% seen just once and 5.5% to 8% held by the top ten. In its sample, this clonotype was seen many times. The antigen remains unidentified. The TCR comes from a male patient younger than 18 who had a stem cell transplant for acute myeloid leukemia, so the T cells may come from the graft donor. Sample: PBMCs, mostly from graft donor cells, taken 180 days after TCRalphabeta/CD19-depleted stem cell transplant.

The CDR3 here is CATPGTGPNDEQFF. The CDR3 DNA is TGTGCCACCCCAGGGACAGGTCCAAATGATGAGCAGTTCTTC. V usage is TRBV5-4 and J usage is TRBJ2-1, with 8 bases matching TRBD1. The CDR3 runs 14 residues. The germline CDR1 and CDR2 sequences are SGHNT and YYREEE (reference sequence). The V gene end was trimmed by 9 bases and the J gene end by 8 bases; junction bases not matched to a gene: 13. Looking up the rest from reference TRBV5-4 and TRBJ2-1 gives the full variable domain: ETGVTQSPTHLIKTRGQQVTLRCSSQSGHNTVSWYQQALGQGPQFIFQYYREEENGRGNFPPRFSGLQFPNYSSELNVNALELDDSALYLCATPGTGPNDEQFFGPGTRLTVL.